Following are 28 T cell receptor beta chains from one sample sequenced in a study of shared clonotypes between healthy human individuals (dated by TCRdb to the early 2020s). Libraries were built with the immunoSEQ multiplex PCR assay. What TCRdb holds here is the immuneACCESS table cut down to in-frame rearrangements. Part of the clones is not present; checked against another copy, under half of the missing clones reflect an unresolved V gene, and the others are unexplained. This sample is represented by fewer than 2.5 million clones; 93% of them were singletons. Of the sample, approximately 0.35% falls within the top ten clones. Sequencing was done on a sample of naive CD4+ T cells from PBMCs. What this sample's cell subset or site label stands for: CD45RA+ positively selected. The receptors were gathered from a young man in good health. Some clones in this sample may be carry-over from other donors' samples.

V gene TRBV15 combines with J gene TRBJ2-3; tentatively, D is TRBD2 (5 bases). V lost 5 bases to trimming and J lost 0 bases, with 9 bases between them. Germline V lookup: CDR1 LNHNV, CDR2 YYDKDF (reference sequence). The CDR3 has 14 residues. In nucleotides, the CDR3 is TGTGCCACCAGCTCCGGGGAGAGCACAGATACGCAGTATTTT. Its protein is CATSSGESTDTQYF.

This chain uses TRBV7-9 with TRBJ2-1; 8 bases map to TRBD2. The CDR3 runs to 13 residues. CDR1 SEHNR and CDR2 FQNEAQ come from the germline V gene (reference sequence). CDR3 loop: CAVAGLSYNEQFF. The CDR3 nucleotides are TGTGCGGTAGCGGGACTATCCTACAATGAGCAGTTCTTC.

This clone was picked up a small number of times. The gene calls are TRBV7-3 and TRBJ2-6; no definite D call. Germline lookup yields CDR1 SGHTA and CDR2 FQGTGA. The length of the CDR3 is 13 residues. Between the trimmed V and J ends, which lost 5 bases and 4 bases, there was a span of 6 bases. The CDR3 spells CASSPQGANVLTF. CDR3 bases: TGTGCCAGCAGCCCCCAGGGGGCCAACGTCCTGACTTTC. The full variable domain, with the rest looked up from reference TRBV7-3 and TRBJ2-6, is GAGVSQTPSNKVTEKGKYVELRCDPISGHTALYWYRQSLGQGPEFLIYFQGTGAADDSGLPNDRFFAVRPEGSVSTLKIQRTERGDSAVYLCASSPQGANVLTFGAGSRLTVL.

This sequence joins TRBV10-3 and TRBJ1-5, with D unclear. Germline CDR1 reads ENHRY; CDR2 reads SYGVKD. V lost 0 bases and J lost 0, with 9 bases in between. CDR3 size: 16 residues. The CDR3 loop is CAISESGVYSNQPQHF. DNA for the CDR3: TGTGCCATCAGTGAGTCTGGGGTCTATAGCAATCAGCCCCAGCATTTT.

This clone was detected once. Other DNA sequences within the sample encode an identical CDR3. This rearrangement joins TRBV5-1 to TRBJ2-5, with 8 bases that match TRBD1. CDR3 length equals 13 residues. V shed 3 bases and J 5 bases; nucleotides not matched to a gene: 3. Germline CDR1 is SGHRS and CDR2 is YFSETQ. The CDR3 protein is CASSSGGEETQYF. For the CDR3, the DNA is TGCGCCAGCAGCTCAGGGGGCGAGGAGACCCAGTACTTC.

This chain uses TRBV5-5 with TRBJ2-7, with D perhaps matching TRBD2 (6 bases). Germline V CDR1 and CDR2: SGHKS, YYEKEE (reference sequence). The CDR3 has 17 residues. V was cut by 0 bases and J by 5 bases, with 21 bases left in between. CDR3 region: CASSLERGLPGRNEQYF. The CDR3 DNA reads TGTGCCAGCAGCTTGGAGAGGGGACTCCCCGGCCGGAACGAGCAGTACTTC. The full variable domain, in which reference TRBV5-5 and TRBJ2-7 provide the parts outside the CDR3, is DAGVTQSPTHLIKTRGQQVTLRCSPISGHKSVSWYQQVLGQGPQFIFQYYEKEERGRGNFPDRFSARQFPNYSSELNVNALLLGDSALYLCASSLERGLPGRNEQYFGPGTRLTVT.

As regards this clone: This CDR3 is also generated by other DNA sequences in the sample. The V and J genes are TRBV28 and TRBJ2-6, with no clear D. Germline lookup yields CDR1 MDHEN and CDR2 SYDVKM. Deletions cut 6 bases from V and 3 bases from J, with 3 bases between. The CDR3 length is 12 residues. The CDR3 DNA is TGTGCCAGCAGGGTTGGGGCCAACGTCCTGACTTTC. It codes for CASRVGANVLTF.

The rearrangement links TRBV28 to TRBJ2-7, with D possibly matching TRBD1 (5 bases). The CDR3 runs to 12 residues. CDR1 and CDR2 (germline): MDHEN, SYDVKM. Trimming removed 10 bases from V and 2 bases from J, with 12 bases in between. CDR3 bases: TGTGCCACCAATGACAGACCCTACGAGCAGTACTTC. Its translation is CATNDRPYEQYF.

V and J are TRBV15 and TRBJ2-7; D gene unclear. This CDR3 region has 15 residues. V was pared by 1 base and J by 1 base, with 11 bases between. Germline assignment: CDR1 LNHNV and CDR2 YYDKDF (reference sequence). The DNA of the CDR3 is TGTGCCACCAGCAGAGGCCCCGATCATTCCTACGAGCAGTACTTC. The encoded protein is CATSRGPDHSYEQYF.

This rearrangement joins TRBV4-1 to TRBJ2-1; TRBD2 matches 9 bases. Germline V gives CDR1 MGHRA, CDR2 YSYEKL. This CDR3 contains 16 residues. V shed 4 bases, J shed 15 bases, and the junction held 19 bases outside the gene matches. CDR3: CASSPLPGLATLRRFF. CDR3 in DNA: TGCGCCAGCAGCCCTTTACCGGGACTAGCAACCTTAAGGCGGTTCTTC.

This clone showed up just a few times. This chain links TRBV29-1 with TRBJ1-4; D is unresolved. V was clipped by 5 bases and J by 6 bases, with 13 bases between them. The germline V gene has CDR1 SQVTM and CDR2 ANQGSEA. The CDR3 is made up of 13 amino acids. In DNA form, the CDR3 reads TGCAGCGTTCAACCTCTGAGGGATGAAAAACTGTTTTTT. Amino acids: CSVQPLRDEKLFF.

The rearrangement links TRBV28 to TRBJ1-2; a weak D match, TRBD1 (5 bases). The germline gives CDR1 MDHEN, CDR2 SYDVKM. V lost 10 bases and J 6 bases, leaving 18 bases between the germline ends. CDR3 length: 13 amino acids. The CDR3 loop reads CATKAMGRDGYTF. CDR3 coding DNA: TGTGCCACCAAAGCTATGGGGCGGGATGGCTACACCTTC.

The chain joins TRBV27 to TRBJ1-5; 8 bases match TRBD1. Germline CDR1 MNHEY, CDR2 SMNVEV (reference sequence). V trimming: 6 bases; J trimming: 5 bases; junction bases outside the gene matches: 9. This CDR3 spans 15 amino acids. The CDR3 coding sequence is TGTGCCAGCAGCCGTGGGACAGGCACCCATCAGCCCCAGCATTTT. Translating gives CASSRGTGTHQPQHF.

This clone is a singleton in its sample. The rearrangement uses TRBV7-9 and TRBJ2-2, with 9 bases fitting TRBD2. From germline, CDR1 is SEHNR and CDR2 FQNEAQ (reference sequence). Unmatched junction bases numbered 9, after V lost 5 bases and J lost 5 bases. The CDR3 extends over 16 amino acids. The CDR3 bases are TGTGCCAGCAGCCCAGGAGCGGGGGGCCGAACCGGGGAGCTGTTTTTT. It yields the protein CASSPGAGGRTGELFF.

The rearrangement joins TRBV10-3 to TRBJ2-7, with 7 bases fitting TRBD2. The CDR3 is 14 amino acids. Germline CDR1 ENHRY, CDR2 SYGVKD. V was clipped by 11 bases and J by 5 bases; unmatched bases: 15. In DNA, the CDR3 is TGTGCCGCGACCAGGGATCCGGGAGGTGACGAGCAGTACTTC. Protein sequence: CAATRDPGGDEQYF.

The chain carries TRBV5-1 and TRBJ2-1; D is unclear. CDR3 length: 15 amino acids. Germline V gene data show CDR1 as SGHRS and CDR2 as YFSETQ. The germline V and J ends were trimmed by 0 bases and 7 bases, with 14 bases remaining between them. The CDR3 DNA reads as TGCGCCAGCAGCTTGGCGGGCTCGCAACTTAATGAGCAGTTCTTC. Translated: CASSLAGSQLNEQFF.

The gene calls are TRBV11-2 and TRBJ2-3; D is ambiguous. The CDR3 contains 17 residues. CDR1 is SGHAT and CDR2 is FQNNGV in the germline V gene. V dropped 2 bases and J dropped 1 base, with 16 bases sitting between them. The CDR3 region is CASSLSTPRSGTDTQYF. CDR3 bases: TGTGCCAGCAGCTTATCTACACCAAGATCGGGCACAGATACGCAGTATTTT.

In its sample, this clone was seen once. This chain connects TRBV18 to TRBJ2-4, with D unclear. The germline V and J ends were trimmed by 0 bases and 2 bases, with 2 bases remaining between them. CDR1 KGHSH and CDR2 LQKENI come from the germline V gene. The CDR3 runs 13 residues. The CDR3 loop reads CASSPPSKNIQYF. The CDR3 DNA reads TGTGCCAGCTCACCACCGTCCAAAAACATTCAGTACTTC. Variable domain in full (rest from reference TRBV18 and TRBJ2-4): NAGVMQNPRHLVRRRGQEARLRCSPMKGHSHVYWYRQLPEEGLKFMVYLQKENIIDESGMPKERFSAEFPKEGPSILRIQQVVRGDSAAYFCASSPPSKNIQYFGAGTRLSVL.

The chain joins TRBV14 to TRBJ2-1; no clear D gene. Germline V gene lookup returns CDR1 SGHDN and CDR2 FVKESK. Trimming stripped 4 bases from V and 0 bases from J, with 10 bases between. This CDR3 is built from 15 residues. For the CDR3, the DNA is TGTGCCAGCAGCCTATTGGCCAGCTCCTACAATGAGCAGTTCTTC. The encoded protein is CASSLLASSYNEQFF.

The CDR3 reads CASSEAQETQYF. Written as DNA, the CDR3 is TGTGCCAGCTCTGAGGCTCAAGAGACCCAGTACTTC. V gene TRBV6-5 combines with J gene TRBJ2-5; no clear D gene. The germline V gene encodes CDR1 MNHEY and CDR2 SVGAGI. The V end lost 8 bases, the J end lost 2 bases, and 9 bases lay between the germline ends. CDR3 length equals 12 residues.

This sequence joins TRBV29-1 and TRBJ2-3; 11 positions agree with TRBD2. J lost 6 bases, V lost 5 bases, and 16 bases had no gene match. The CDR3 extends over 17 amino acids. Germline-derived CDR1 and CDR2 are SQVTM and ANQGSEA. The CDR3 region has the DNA TGCAGCGTTCAGGGGGGGCATCTAGCGGGAGGAGGGGATACGCAGTATTTT. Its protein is CSVQGGHLAGGGDTQYF.

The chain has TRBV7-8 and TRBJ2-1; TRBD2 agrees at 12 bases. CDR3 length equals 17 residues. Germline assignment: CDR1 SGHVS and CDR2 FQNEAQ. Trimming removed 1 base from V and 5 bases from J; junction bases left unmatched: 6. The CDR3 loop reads CASSLGVLAGGNNEQFF. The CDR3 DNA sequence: TGTGCCAGCAGCTTAGGGGTCCTAGCGGGAGGGAACAATGAGCAGTTCTTC.

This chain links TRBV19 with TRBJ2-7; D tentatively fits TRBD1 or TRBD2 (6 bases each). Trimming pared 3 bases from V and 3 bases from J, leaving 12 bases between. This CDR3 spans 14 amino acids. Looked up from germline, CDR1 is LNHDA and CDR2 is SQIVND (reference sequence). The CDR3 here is CASSMGRGGYEQYF. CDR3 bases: TGTGCCAGTAGTATGGGCAGGGGAGGCTACGAGCAGTACTTC.

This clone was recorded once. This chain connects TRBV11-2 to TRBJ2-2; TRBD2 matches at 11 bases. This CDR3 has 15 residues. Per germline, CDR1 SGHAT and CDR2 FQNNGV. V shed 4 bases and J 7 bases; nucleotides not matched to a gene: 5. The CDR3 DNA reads TGTGCCAGCAGCTCGACTAGCGGGAATGGCGGGGAGCTGTTTTTT. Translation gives CASSSTSGNGGELFF.

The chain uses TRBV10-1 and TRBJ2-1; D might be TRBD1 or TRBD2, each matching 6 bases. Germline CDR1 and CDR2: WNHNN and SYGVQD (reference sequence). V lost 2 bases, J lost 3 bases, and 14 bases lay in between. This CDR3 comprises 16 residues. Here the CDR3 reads CASSEIGGLVYNEQFF. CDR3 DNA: TGCGCCAGCAGTGAGATTGGGGGGCTAGTCTACAATGAGCAGTTCTTC.

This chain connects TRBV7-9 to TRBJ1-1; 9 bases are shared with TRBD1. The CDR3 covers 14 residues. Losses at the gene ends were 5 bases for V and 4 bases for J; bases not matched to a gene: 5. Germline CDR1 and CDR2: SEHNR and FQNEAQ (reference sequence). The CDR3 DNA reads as TGTGCCAGCAGCCCTCCGGGACAGGGCACTGAAGCTTTCTTT. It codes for CASSPPGQGTEAFF. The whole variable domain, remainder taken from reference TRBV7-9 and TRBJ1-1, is DTGVSQNPRHKITKRGQNVTFRCDPISEHNRLYWYRQTLGQGPEFLTYFQNEAQLEKSRLLSDRFSAERPKGSFSTLEIQRTEQGDSAMYLCASSPPGQGTEAFFGQGTRLTVV.

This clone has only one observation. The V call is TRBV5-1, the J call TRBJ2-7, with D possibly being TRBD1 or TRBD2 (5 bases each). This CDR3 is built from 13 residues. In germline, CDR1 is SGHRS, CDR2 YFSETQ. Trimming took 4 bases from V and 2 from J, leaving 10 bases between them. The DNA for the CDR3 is TGCGCCAGCAGCCGGGACGGAGCCTACGAGCAGTACTTC. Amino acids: CASSRDGAYEQYF.

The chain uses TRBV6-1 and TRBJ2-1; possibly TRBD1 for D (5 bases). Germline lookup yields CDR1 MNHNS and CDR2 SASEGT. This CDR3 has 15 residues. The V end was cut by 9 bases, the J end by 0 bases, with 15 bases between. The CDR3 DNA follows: TGTGCCAGTCTGATACAGGCGCCCTCCTACAATGAGCAGTTCTTC. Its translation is CASLIQAPSYNEQFF.